This entry is about one T cell receptor (beta chain). Its antigen is as yet unknown. The assay was run at deep level. Assay: immunoSEQ multiplex PCR; the TCRdb copy retains only in-frame clones and omits some. Among roughly 2,500,000 clones listed, 80% to 95% were seen once. Each donor was a Caucasian adult residing in Nashville, Tennessee. The data were taken from a study of shared clonotypes between healthy human individuals. General study points: Clonotype sharing among the donors was expected to vary with sequencing depth.

Germline lookup yields CDR1 MNHEY and CDR2 SVGAGI. This CDR3 has 16 amino acids. V lost 1 base and J lost 0; bases outside the gene matches: 6. Sequencing was carried out using naive CD4+ T cells from PBMCs. As for subset: CD45RA+ positively selected. V usage is TRBV6-5 and J usage is TRBJ2-7, with 7 bases that match TRBD2. This clonotype was obtained from a man between 18 and 29 years old in good health. Some clones in this sample may be carry-over from other donors' samples. CDR3 DNA: TGTGCCAGCAGTTACTTCGCTAGCGGTTTCTCCTACGAGCAGTACTTC. It codes for CASSYFASGFSYEQYF.